This T cell receptor beta chain was sequenced for a study of blood T cell repertoires in COVID-19. Measured with immunoSEQ multiplex PCR; TCRdb has only the in-frame clones, and not every one. The repertoire consists of 180,000 or so clones, with approximately 80% occurring once and the leading ten covering around 7%. Losses at the gene ends were 3 bases for V and 4 bases for J; bases not matched to a gene: 2. The CDR3 extends over 13 amino acids. CDR1 SGHNT and CDR2 YENEEA come from the germline V gene. The TCR originated in a middle-aged woman with COVID-19, enrolled during active disease. V is TRBV11-3 and J is TRBJ2-5; TRBD1 matches at 7 bases. Material: peripheral blood. CDR3 region: CASSFTGVETQYF. CDR3 in DNA: TGTGCCAGCAGCTTCACAGGGGTAGAGACCCAGTACTTC.